These 5 T cell receptor beta chains were all obtained from the same sample, sequenced in a study of blood T cell repertoires in COVID-19. The assay was immunoSEQ multiplex PCR, and TCRdb's table has in-frame clones only and misses some. Among approximately 320,000 clones listed, approximately 89% were seen once. Sequenced: peripheral blood. Every receptor here comes from a woman between 25 and 40 years old with COVID-19, enrolled during active disease.

The V gene is TRBV5-1, the J gene TRBJ2-2; D is uncertain. The germline CDR1 and CDR2 sequences are SGHRS and YFSETQ. V was cut by 2 bases and J by 6 bases, with 11 bases left in between. The CDR3 is 14 residues long. The CDR3 loop reads CASSFEPSAGELFF. DNA for the CDR3: TGCGCCAGCAGCTTCGAACCGTCGGCCGGGGAGCTGTTTTTT.

The V call is TRBV4-1, the J call TRBJ2-5; D is undetermined. Trimming shortened V by 3 bases and J by 3 bases, and 11 bases separated the two germline ends. The CDR3 runs 14 residues. Germline V CDR1 and CDR2: MGHRA, YSYEKL. CDR3 nucleotide sequence: TGCGCCAGCAGCCAGATCGGCGGAGAAGAGACCCAGTACTTC. Its protein is CASSQIGGEETQYF.

The V and J genes are TRBV6-6 and TRBJ1-5, with 8 positions matching TRBD1. This CDR3 is built from 14 residues. V was pared by 9 bases and J by 6 bases, with 10 bases of the junction left unmatched. Germline V CDR1 and CDR2: MNHNY, SVGAGI (reference sequence). The CDR3 protein is CASGQGSVSQPQHF. The CDR3 DNA is TGTGCCAGTGGACAGGGCAGCGTAAGTCAGCCCCAGCATTTT.

The rearrangement links TRBV11-1 to TRBJ2-5; D is uncertain. CDR1 and CDR2 (germline): SGHAT, FQDESV (reference sequence). Trimming stripped 7 bases from V and 5 bases from J, with 14 bases between. This CDR3 is built from 13 residues. CDR3 DNA: TGTGCCAGCACCTCTCGGTTCGGGGAGACCCAGTACTTC. Translation: CASTSRFGETQYF.

The rearrangement joins TRBV25-1 to TRBJ2-2; 10 nucleotides agree with TRBD1. This CDR3 comprises 18 residues. Per germline, CDR1 MGHDK and CDR2 SYGVNS. The V gene end was trimmed by 7 bases and the J gene end by 4 bases; junction bases not matched to a gene: 15. The CDR3: CASIAGTGAFLGTGELFF. CDR3 coding DNA: TGTGCCAGCATAGCCGGGACAGGGGCATTTCTGGGCACCGGGGAGCTGTTTTTT.